This T cell receptor (beta chain) was sequenced for a study of blood T cell repertoires in COVID-19. Per germline, CDR1 LGHNT and CDR2 FRNRAP. V trimming: 3 bases; J trimming: 5 bases; junction bases outside the gene matches: 2. The CDR3 sequence is 14 residues long. Profiling relied on immunoSEQ multiplex PCR, and the TCRdb table lists in-frame clones only, not all of them. The table has 250,000 to 350,000 clones, roughly nine tenths seen once. The source material was peripheral blood. The chain uses TRBV12-5 and TRBJ1-1; 11 nucleotides match TRBD1. The receptor was derived from a young man who had recovered from COVID-19. CDR3: CASGFGDRGTEAFF. DNA of the CDR3: TGTGCTAGTGGTTTTGGGGACAGGGGGACTGAAGCTTTCTTT. Looking up the rest from reference TRBV12-5 and TRBJ1-1 gives the full variable domain: DARVTQTPRHKVTEMGQEVTMRCQPILGHNTVFWYRQTMMQGLELLAYFRNRAPLDDSGMPKDRFSAEMPDATLATLKIQPSEPRDSAVYFCASGFGDRGTEAFFGQGTRLTVV.